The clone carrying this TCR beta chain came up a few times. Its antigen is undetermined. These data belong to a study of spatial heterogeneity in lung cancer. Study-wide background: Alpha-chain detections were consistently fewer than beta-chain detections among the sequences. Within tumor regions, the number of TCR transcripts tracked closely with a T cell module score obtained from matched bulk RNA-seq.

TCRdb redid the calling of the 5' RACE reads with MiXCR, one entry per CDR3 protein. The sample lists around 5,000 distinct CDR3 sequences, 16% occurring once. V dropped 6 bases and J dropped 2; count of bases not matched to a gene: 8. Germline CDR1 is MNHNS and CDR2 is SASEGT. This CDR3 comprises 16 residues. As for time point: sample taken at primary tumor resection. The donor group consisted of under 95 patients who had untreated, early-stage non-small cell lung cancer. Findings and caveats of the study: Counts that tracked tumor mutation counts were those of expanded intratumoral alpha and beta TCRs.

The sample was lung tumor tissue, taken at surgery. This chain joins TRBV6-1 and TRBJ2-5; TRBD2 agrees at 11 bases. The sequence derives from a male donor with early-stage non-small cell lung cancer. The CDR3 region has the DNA TGTGCCAGCAGCCTCCGACTAGCGGGGCCTCAAGAGACCCAGTACTTC. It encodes CASSLRLAGPQETQYF.